The T cell receptor (beta chain) described here comes from a study of neoadjuvant anti-PD-1 for oral cavity cancer (dated by TCRdb to about 2021). Concerning the study at large: Three to four biweekly doses of nivolumab at 3 mg/kg were mostly administered to patients before curative-intent surgical resection. Under RECIST 1.1, patients with complete response, partial response or stable disease were classed as responders, and patients with progression were classed as non-responders. A fourth nivolumab dose was given around day 43 to patients without progression, and definitive surgical resection was performed in those patients on days 50-56. The parent correlative cohort had 12 to 13 patients and a response rate of over 25%. Study-wide conclusions, independent of this receptor: Within PBMCs, T cell clonality (Gini index) was significantly higher in non-responders than responders after neoadjuvant nivolumab. A higher pretreatment blood Treg/Th17 ratio correlated with both higher pretreatment blood TCRbeta clonality and lower post-treatment tumor TCRbeta clonality. The TCR analyses had only three patients in each response group, and the authors called for validation in larger cohorts.

This clone appeared once. Its antigen is unknown. Base-call qualities are not available, and no considerably larger clone is one nucleotide away. What this sample's time point label stands for: after neoadjuvant nivolumab, at surgical resection. None of the patients had received prior systemic or radiation treatment, and all were newly diagnosed with stage II-IVA oral cavity squamous cell carcinoma. The cohort was made up of patients with locally advanced, HPV-negative oral cavity squamous cell carcinoma. No culture maintenance or expansion was done, as the peripheral blood mononuclear cells went straight to analysis. The samples were obtained from a longitudinal correlative study of a single-arm phase II trial testing neoadjuvant nivolumab in oral cavity squamous cell carcinoma. Subject-matched pre- and post-treatment PBMCs and tumors from three responders and three non-responders underwent genomic DNA-based TCRbeta sequencing. Peripheral blood mononuclear cells were collected once before nivolumab treatment and again after treatment, at the time of surgery. The Maxwell RSC DNA from Cells kit was used to isolate genomic DNA from PBMCs.

PBMC libraries used mostly roughly 480 ng of input genomic DNA for deep sequencing, with six replicates per sample. The immunoSEQ hsTCRbeta kit was used to prepare TCRbeta libraries, following the manufacturer's instructions. An Illumina NovaSeq 6000 S4 flow cell was used to sequence the final libraries, which had first been combined to 3 nM. In the paper's pipeline: The immunoSEQ Analyzer handled quality control and preprocessing of the raw data. The analysis was restricted to productive rearrangements, with each unique CDR3 amino acid sequence defining a clonotype. Repertoire clonality was estimated as the Gini-Simpson index, which was computed with the R package tcR. Student's t test was used to compare Gini indices, while Pearson correlation assessed associations with tumor size change. TCRdb provides this immuneACCESS table in a form limited to in-frame rearrangements. Some clones are lacking; in checked studies, under half of them reflect an unresolved V gene, and why the rest are absent is not known. For V, J and clone size, that table is used; D and trimming come from the DNA. This sample holds 8,500 to 9,500 clones; around 72% were observed only once. The ten largest account for more than 3.5% of the sample.

The germline V gene encodes CDR1 MNHNY and CDR2 SVGAGI (reference sequence). Including the terminal cysteine and phenylalanine, the CDR3 comprises 15 residues. Only the CDR3 part of the read is kept: 45 bases, read in frame from the first base. V trim: 2 bases; J trim: 6 bases; unmatched bases: 5. Recombination linked TRBV6-6 to TRBJ2-4; the central 9 bases match TRBD1. The sequenced sample was PBMCs, obtained after nivolumab (anti-PD-1) treatment. The TCR comes from a person aged 40-85 years with oral cavity squamous cell carcinoma. The bases are TGTGCCAGCAGTTACGGGGTGGGACAGGGAAACATTCAGTACTTC. The translation is CASSYGVGQGNIQYF.